This T cell receptor beta chain stems from a study of cytomegalovirus exposure and HLA in healthy donors. Use of 60 Vbeta and 13 Jbeta primers characterized the PCR. The method was immunoSEQ multiplex PCR; TCRdb's version includes in-frame clones alone and lacks a portion of them. The table includes around 140,000 clones, approximately 79% detected once. As regards this clone: The antigen remains unidentified.

The germline V gene encodes CDR1 SGDLS and CDR2 YYNGEE. V lost 4 bases, J lost 2 bases, and 13 bases lay in between. The CDR3 contains 14 residues. Study-wide findings and caveats: Researchers reported from a later analysis that most CMV-associated TCR beta chains appeared HLA-restricted. The classifier reportedly diagnosed cytomegalovirus status with high sensitivity and specificity. Fewer N-insertions than the approximately 610-donor mean were reportedly shown by an Asian-associated ancestry cluster in a later analysis.

This rearrangement joins TRBV9 to TRBJ2-7; tentative D call: TRBD2 (7 bases). The sample consisted of PBMCs. The sequence was collected from a woman under 40 in good health and CMV-seronegative. The CDR3 sequence is CASSPTGGPYEQYF. CDR3 in DNA: TGTGCCAGCAGCCCTACCGGGGGGCCCTACGAGCAGTACTTC.